This paragraph reports one T cell receptor (beta chain). Some clones are missing from TCRdb's copy, which holds only in-frame ones; the method was immunoSEQ multiplex PCR. The profile shows 250,000 to 350,000 clones, 85% to 90% of them singletons. The CDR3 runs 16 residues. Germline CDR1 reads MNHEY; CDR2 reads SMNVEV (reference sequence). V lost 0 bases and J lost 7, with 18 bases in between. The data were taken from a study of blood T cell repertoires in COVID-19. The chain has TRBV27 and TRBJ1-1, with D possibly being TRBD1 (5 bases). The receptor was derived from a woman in her late teens or twenties with acute COVID-19. Sequenced sample: PBMCs or T cells enriched from blood (not recorded which). The CDR3 DNA follows: TGTGCCAGCAGTTTATCGGTCGTGGGGCAGGTAAATGAAGCTTTCTTT. Translated, it gives CASSLSVVGQVNEAFF.